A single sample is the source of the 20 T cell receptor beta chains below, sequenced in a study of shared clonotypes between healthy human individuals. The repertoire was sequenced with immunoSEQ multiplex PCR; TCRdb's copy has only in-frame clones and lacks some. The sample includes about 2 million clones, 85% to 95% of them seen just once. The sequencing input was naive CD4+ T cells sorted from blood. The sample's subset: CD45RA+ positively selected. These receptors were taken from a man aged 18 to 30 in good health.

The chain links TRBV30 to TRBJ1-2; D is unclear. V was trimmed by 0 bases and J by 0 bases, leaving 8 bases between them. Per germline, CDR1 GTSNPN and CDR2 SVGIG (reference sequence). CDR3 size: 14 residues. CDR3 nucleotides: TGTGCCTGGAGTGTGGAGAATTCTAACTATGGCTACACCTTC. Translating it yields CAWSVENSNYGYTF.

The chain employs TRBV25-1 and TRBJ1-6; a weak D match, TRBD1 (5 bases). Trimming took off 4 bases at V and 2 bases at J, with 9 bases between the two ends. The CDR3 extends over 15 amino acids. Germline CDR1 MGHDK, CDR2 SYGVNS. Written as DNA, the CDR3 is TGTGCCAGCAGTGTAGGGGTGGCCTATAATTCACCCCTCCACTTT. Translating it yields CASSVGVAYNSPLHF.

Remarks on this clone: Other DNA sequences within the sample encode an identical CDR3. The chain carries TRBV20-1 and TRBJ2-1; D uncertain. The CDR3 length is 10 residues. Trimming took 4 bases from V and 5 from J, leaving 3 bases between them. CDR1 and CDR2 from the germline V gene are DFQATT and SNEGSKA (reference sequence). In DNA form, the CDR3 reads TGCAGTGCTACGGACAATGAGCAGTTCTTC. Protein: CSATDNEQFF.

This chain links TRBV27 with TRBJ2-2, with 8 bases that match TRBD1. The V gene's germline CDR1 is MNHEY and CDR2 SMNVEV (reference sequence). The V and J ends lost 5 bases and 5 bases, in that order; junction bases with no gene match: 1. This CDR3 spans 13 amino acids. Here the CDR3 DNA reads TGTGCCAGCAGTGGACAGGGTACCGGGGAGCTGTTTTTT. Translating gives CASSGQGTGELFF.

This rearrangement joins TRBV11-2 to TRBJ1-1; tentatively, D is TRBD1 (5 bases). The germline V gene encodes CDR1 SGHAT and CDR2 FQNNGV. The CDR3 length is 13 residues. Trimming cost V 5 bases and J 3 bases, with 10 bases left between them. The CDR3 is CASSPGPHTEAFF. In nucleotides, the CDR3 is TGTGCCAGCAGCCCAGGGCCGCACACTGAAGCTTTCTTT. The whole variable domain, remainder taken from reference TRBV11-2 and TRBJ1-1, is EAGVAQSPRYKIIEKRQSVAFWCNPISGHATLYWYQQILGQGPKLLIQFQNNGVVDDSQLPKDRFSAERLKGVDSTLKIQPAKLEDSAVYLCASSPGPHTEAFFGQGTRLTVV.

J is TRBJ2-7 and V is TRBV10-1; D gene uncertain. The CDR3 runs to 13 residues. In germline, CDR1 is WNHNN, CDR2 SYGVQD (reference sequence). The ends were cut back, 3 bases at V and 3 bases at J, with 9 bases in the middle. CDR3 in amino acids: CASSESLNYEQYF. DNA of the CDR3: TGCGCCAGCAGTGAATCCCTCAACTACGAGCAGTACTTC.

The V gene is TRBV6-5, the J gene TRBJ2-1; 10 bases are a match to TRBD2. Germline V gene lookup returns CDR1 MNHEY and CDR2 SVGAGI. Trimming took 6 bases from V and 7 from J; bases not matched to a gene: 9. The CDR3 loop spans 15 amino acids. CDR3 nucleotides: TGTGCCAGCAGACCCCCGGGACTAGCGAATAATGAGCAGTTCTTC. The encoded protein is CASRPPGLANNEQFF.

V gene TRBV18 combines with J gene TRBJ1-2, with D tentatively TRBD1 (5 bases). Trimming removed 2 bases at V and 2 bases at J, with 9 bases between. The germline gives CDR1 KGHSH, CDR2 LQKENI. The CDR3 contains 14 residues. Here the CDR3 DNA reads TGTGCCAGCTCACCAAACAGGATAAACTATGGCTACACCTTC. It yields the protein CASSPNRINYGYTF.

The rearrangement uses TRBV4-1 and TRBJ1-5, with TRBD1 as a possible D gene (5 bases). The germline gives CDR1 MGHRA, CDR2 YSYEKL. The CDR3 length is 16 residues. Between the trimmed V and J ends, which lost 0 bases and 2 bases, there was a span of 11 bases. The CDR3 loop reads CASSQDPRARNQPQHF. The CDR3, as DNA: TGCGCCAGCAGCCAAGATCCCAGGGCACGCAATCAGCCCCAGCATTTT.

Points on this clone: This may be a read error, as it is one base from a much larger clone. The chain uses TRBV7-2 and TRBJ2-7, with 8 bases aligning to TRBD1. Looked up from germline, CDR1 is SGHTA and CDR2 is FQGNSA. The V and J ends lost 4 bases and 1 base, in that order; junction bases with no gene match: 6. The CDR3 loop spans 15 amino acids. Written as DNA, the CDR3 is TGTGCCAGCAGCTCAAGACAGGGGACGTCCTACGAGCAGTACTTC. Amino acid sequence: CASSSRQGTSYEQYF.

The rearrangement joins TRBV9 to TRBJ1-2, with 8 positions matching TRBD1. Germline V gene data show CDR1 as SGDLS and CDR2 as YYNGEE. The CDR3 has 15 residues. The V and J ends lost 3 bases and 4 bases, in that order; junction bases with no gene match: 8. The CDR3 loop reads CASSESTGAVYGYTF. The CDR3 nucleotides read TGTGCCAGCAGCGAGTCGACAGGGGCCGTCTATGGCTACACCTTC.

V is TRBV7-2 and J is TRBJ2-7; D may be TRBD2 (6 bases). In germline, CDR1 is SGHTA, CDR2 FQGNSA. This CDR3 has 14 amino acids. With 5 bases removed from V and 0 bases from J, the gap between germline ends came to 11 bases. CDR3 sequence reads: CASSLEGPSYEQYF. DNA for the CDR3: TGTGCCAGCAGCCTGGAGGGTCCCTCCTACGAGCAGTACTTC. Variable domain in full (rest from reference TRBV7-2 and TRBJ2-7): GAGVSQSPSNKVTEKGKDVELRCDPISGHTALYWYRQSLGQGLEFLIYFQGNSAPDKSGLPSDRFSAERTGGSVSTLTIQRTQQEDSAVYLCASSLEGPSYEQYFGPGTRLTVT.

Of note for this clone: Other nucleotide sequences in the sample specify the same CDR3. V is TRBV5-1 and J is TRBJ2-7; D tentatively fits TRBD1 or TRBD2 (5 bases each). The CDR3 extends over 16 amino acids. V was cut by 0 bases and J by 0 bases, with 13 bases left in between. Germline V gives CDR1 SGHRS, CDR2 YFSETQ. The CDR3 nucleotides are TGCGCCAGCAGCTTGGCCGGGACGGGGAGCTCCTACGAGCAGTACTTC. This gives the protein CASSLAGTGSSYEQYF. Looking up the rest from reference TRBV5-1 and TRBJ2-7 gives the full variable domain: KAGVTQTPRYLIKTRGQQVTLSCSPISGHRSVSWYQQTPGQGLQFLFEYFSETQRNKGNFPGRFSGRQFSNSRSEMNVSTLELGDSALYLCASSLAGTGSSYEQYFGPGTRLTVT.

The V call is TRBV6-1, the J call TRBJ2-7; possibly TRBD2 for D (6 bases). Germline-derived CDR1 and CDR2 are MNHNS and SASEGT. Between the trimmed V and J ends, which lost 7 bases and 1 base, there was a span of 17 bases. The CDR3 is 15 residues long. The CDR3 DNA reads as TGTGCCAGCACCAGACGCGGGATTGAGTCCTACGAGCAGTACTTC. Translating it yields CASTRRGIESYEQYF.

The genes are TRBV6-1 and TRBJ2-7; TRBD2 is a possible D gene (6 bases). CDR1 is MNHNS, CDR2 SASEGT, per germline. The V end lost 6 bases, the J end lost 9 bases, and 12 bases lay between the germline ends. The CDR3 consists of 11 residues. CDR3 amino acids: CASSLTGGQYF. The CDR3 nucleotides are TGTGCCAGCAGCCTTACCGGGGGGCAGTACTTC.

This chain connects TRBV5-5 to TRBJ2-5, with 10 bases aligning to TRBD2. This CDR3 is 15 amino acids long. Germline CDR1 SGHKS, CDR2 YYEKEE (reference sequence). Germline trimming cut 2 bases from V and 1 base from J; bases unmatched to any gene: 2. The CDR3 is CASSFSSGGQETQYF. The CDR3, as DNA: TGTGCCAGCAGCTTTTCTAGCGGGGGCCAAGAGACCCAGTACTTC.

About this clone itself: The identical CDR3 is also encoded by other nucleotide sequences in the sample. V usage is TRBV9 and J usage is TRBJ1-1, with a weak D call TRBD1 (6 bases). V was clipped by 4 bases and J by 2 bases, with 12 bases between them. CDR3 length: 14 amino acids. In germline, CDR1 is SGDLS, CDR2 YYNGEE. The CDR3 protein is CASSSRTVNTEAFF. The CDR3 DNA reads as TGTGCCAGCAGCTCACGGACAGTAAACACTGAAGCTTTCTTT.

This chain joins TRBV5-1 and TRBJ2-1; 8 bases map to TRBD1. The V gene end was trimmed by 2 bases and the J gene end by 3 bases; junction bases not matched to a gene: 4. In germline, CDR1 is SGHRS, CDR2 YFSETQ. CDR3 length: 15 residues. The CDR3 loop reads CASSFGTGVYNEQFF. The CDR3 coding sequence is TGCGCCAGCAGCTTCGGGACAGGCGTCTACAATGAGCAGTTCTTC.

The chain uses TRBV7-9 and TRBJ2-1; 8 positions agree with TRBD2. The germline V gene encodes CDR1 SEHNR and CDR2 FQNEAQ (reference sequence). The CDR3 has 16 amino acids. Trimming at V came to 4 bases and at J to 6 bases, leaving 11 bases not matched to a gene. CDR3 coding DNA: TGTGCCAGCAGCTCAATGGGGACTAGGGTCTCCAATGAGCAGTTCTTC. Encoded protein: CASSSMGTRVSNEQFF.

The CDR3 loop is CASSLEEAREQYF. The CDR3 nucleotides read TGCGCCAGCAGCTTGGAAGAGGCGCGCGAGCAGTACTTC. The rearrangement uses TRBV5-1 and TRBJ2-7; D remains ambiguous. Between the trimmed V and J ends, which lost 0 bases and 6 bases, there was a span of 10 bases. There are 13 residues in the CDR3. CDR1 is SGHRS, CDR2 YFSETQ, per germline.